The source of this T cell receptor (beta chain) is a study of cytomegalovirus exposure and HLA in healthy donors (dated by TCRdb to the late 2010s). As for the study more broadly: In an earlier analysis of fewer than 750 of the donors, around 300 Gb of sequence data and some 100 million unique TCR beta sequences from 150 million to 200 million T cells were reported. Around 330 gigabases of sequencing data and 91 million or so unique TCR sequences made up an early release that covered roughly 670 HLA-typed donors. The genetic ancestry cluster associated with self-reported Caucasian donors included about 84% of the approximately 410 genotyped donors. The study aimed to test whether cataloging public T cell receptors could reveal signatures of past pathogen exposure. The study used immunosequencing to profile the T cell repertoires of several hundred subjects and linked those repertoires to cytomegalovirus serostatus. A separate validation cohort of 100 to 150 different subjects was used in addition to the roughly 670-subject first cohort. To predict cytomegalovirus infection status, the study combined high-throughput TCR immunosequencing, statistical association of individual TCRs with disease status, and machine learning. To study patterns of TCR occurrence, a later analysis re-analyzed previously published TCR beta repertoires from 550 to 800 donors and added high-resolution HLA genotyping. In the later analysis, no new phenotypic data were used to find candidate immune exposures; instead, reliance was placed on TCR beta sequences and their occurrence across donors. An earlier analysis of 587 of the donors used high-throughput TCR beta sequencing to judge whether each TCR beta V gene segment behaved as functional or pseudogenic. Alongside the repertoire data, information on donor age, sex, ethnicity and CMV serostatus was compiled. A later genetic analysis took genome-wide SNP genotypes for about 55% of the 666 donors and used that subset as a discovery cohort. Every discovery cohort repertoire had been produced on one sequencing platform. HLA typing covered class I and class II loci at four-digit resolution. The number of typed donors differed by locus: 629-630 for A, B, C, DRB1 and DQB1; some 540 for DQA1; 600 to 610 for DPA1; and about 450 for DPB1. Because of strong linkage in the cohort, 4 to 6 DR-DQ haplotypes were treated as single units for association and clustering. Among almost 400 genotyped donors of the cohort, an average of 235,054 unique TCR beta nucleotide sequences were sequenced per donor, around a sixth of them non-productive.

In total, over 600 healthy bone marrow donors made up the cohort. All cohort members were sampled while nominally healthy, although unrecorded immune exposures were likely present. The donor tested CMV seronegative and was one of the 352 seronegative cohort members. A peripheral blood sample was provided by each donor, and peripheral blood mononuclear cells were used for TCR beta sequencing. Genomic DNA was extracted from the blood cell samples with the Qiagen DNeasy Blood Extraction Kit. The library was produced with the immunoSEQ multiplex PCR assay. A mixture of 60 forward primers for TCR Vbeta segments and 13 reverse primers for TCR Jbeta segments was used in the multiplex PCR. The CDR3 region of rearranged TCR beta genes was amplified from genomic DNA with a multiplex PCR assay. On the Illumina HiSeq System, the amplified TCR beta libraries were sequenced as 87-base-pair reads. In the source study's methods: Across the roughly 640 repertoires, a later analysis counted roughly 84 million unique TCR beta chains, around 11 million of which were shared by at least two donors. A nearest-neighbor algorithm error-corrected the raw reads and collapsed the reads into unique sequences, merging closely related sequences to remove PCR and sequencing errors. CDR3 sequences were aligned to IMGT reference sequences to assign V, D and J gene segments. For a sequence to be retained, a match of at least six nucleotides to both a V gene segment and a J gene segment was required. Rearrangements were classified as productive when the CDR3 lacked stop codons and remained in frame with V and J, and all other rearrangements were classified as non-productive. CDR3 was defined according to IMGT convention as the region running from the second conserved V-encoded cysteine to the conserved J-encoded phenylalanine. Sequences without an unambiguous match to a single V gene segment were excluded from the earlier analysis of several hundred of the donors. In an earlier analysis of some 590 of the donors, a V segment was called functional when productive rearrangements were above 56.7%, and segregating when the standard deviation between donors exceeded 5%. A statistical classification framework was developed to diagnose cytomegalovirus status using the catalog of TCR beta chain sequences. V and J gene assignment, in a later analysis, came from comparing TCR nucleotide sequences with IMGT/GENE-DB human TR gene sequences. The TCRdist pipeline was used in a later analysis to assign CDR3 sequences and most-parsimonious VDJ recombination scenarios. In a later analysis, every TCR beta chain was defined by the combination of its CDR3 amino acid sequence and its V-gene family, and reads without a unique V-gene family were dropped. To address suspected cross-contamination and a sequencing artifact, a later analysis removed under 600 highly shared, low-generation-probability nucleotide sequences. A later analysis calculated a clonal expansion index for each public chain from normalized within-repertoire ranks of inferred template counts. Generation probabilities in a later analysis came from a VDJ recombination model fitted to out-of-frame rearrangements, and those results were checked against IGoR. In a later analysis, TCR-TCR, TCR-HLA and TCR-CMV co-occurrence was scored with hypergeometric tests, and a repertoire-size bias correction was applied to TCR pairs. False discovery rates were estimated in a later analysis by permuting HLA or CMV assignments 20 times. In a later analysis, co-occurring TCRs were grouped using DBSCAN, with TCRdist sequence similarity added in when clustering inside HLA-allele-positive subsets. Repertoires with fewer than 30,000 or more than 120,000 public chains were left out of co-occurrence clustering, as were about 5 repertoires with anomalous nucleotide sharing. TCRdb obtained this table from immuneACCESS and retained in-frame rearrangements with V and J assigned. These tables miss some clones; where compared with another copy, unresolved V genes account for less than half of the shortfall, and the remainder is unexplained. V and J calls and clone size are as listed in that table; D and trimming were resolved from the DNA. The sample data list 110,000 to 150,000 clones, and 73% of these were observed just once. 1.3% of the sample rests with the top ten.

On this clone itself: The specificity of this receptor is unknown. Base qualities were left out, and no much larger clone turns up one base away.

Study-wide conclusions, independent of this receptor: CMV serostatus was the only immune exposure information available for the cohort. Most CMV-associated TCR beta chains appeared to be HLA-restricted in a later analysis, and the HLA associations seemed to be driven largely by CMV exposure. Only TCR beta chains were sequenced in this cohort, and the absence of alpha or paired-chain data limited detectable features. A later analysis found that HLA-associated TCR beta chains were more clonally expanded and had lower generation probabilities than equally common non-associated chains. Correlated functional status among segregating V segments might reflect linkage disequilibrium, but an unknown experimental factor could not be ruled out. Roughly uniform sequencing depth across donors was assumed in presence/absence analyses, although this assumption may not hold. A further reported finding was that TCR beta sequences accurately predicted the HLA-A and HLA-B alleles for most subjects in the first cohort. Three of the identified cytomegalovirus-associated TCR beta chains were confirmed in vitro to be specific for cytomegalovirus antigens. According to a later analysis, parvovirus B19, influenza, CMV and Epstein-Barr virus appeared linked to several top co-occurrence clusters. In a later analysis, the rate of TCR association differed among HLA loci, with DRB1 alleles having the most associated TCRs and HLA-C alleles having the fewest. A later analysis associated 15,000 to 20,000 TCR beta sequences with specific HLA alleles at a false discovery rate of 0.05. Most TCR sequences were observed very rarely across donors, whereas some public TCRs were present in many individuals. The authors suggested that the approach could potentially be extended to other disease states and immunological phenotypes. In an earlier analysis of 587 of the donors, most TCR beta V segments were observed in productive rearrangements about 87% or about 30% of the time, broadly matching IMGT annotations. Some IMGT-functional V segments, including TRBV6-2 and TRBV6-3, could not be told apart with the 87-base-pair reads, so those segments were excluded. V-gene and J-gene trimming of TCR beta chains was associated with a missense DCLRE1C variant in a later genetic analysis, and the association was replicated in an independent cohort. When HLA alleles, especially DR and DQ, strongly co-occurred, TCR associations were difficult to assign to individual alleles. Because some donors lacked HLA typing at each locus, the association tests relied only on the typed subset. A group of highly shared sequence variants was considered likely to be a technical artifact of the sequencing pipeline. Because counts were too low, roughly 17 rarely observed V segments, including chromosome 9 orphons, were left out of the earlier analysis of roughly 600 of the donors. The study gave a list of under 200 TCR beta chains associated with cytomegalovirus. Cytomegalovirus status was reported to be diagnosed by the classifier with high specificity and sensitivity in both the original and validation cohorts. A later genetic analysis reported fewer N-insertions in productive TCRs among donors in an Asian-associated ancestry cluster than the roughly 690-donor mean.

Based on the germline V gene, the CDR1 and CDR2 sequences are SGHDN and FVKESK. The CDR3 holds 14 amino acids from the cysteine to the phenylalanine. Only the CDR3 part of the read is kept: 42 bases, read in frame from the first base. The V end loses 6 bases and the J end loses 7 bases, and a stretch of 17 bases separates them. The origin of this receptor is a woman in her thirties or forties in good health and CMV-seronegative. Sequencing was done on a sample of PBMCs. The rearrangement combines TRBV14 with TRBJ2-3, with TRBD2 tentatively as D gene (5 bases match). CDR3 loop: CASSKLASPHTQYF. DNA sequence: TGTGCCAGCAGTAAATTGGCTAGCCCCCATACGCAGTATTTT.